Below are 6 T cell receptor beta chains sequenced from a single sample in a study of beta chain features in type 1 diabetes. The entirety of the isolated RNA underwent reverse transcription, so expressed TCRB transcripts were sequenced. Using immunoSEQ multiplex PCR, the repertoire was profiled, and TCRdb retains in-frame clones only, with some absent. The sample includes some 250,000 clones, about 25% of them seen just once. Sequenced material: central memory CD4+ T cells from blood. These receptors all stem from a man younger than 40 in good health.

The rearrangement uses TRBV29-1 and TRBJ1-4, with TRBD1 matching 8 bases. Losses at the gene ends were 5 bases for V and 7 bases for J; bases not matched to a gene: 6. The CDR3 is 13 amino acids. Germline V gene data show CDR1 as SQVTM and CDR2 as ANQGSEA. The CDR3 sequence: CSVTGTGSEKLFF. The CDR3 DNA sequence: TGCAGCGTTACCGGGACAGGAAGTGAAAAACTGTTTTTT. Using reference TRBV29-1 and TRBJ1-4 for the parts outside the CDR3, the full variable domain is SAVISQKPSRDICQRGTSLTIQCQVDSQVTMMFWYRQQPGQSLTLIATANQGSEATYESGFVIDKFPISRPNLTFSTLTVSNMSPEDSSIYLCSVTGTGSEKLFFGSGTQLSVL.

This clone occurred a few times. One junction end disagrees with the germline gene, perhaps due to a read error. DNA for the CDR3: TGTGCCAGCAGTTACCTAGTGGGACACTTGCTTTTT. This gives the protein CASSYLVGHLLF. The rearrangement links TRBV6-6 to TRBJ1-4; TRBD1 might be the D (6 bases). CDR3 length: 12 residues. From germline, CDR1 is MNHNY and CDR2 SVGAGI (reference sequence).

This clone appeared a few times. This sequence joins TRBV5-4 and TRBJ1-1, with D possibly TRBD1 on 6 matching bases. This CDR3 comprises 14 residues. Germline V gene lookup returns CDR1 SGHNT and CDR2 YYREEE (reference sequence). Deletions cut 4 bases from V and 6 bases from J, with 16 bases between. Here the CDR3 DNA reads TGTGCCAGCAGCCTTAATGACAGGTTGTCTGAAGCTTTCTTT. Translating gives CASSLNDRLSEAFF.

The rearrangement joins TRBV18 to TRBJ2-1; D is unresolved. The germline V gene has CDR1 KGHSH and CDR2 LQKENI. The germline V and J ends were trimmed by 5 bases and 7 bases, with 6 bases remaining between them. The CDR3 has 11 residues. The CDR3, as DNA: TGTGCCAGCTCATATACTAATGAGCAGTTCTTC. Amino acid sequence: CASSYTNEQFF.

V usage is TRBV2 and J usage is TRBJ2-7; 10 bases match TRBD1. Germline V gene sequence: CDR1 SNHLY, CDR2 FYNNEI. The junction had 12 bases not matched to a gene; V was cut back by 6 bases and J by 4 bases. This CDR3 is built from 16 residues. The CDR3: CASSLMGQGSRYEQYF. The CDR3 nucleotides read TGTGCCAGCAGCCTCATGGGACAGGGGAGTCGGTACGAGCAGTACTTC. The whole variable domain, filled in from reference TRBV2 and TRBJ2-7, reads EPEVTQTPSHQVTQMGQEVILRCVPISNHLYFYWYRQILGQKVEFLVSFYNNEISEKSEIFDDQFSVERPDGSNFTLKIRSTKLEDSAMYFCASSLMGQGSRYEQYFGPGTRLTVT.

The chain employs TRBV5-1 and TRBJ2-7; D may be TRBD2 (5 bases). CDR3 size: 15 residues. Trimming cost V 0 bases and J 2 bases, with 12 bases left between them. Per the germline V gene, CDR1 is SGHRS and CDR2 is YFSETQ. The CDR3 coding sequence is TGCGCCAGCAGCTTGGAGAGGGTAGGAACCTACGAGCAGTACTTC. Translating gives CASSLERVGTYEQYF.